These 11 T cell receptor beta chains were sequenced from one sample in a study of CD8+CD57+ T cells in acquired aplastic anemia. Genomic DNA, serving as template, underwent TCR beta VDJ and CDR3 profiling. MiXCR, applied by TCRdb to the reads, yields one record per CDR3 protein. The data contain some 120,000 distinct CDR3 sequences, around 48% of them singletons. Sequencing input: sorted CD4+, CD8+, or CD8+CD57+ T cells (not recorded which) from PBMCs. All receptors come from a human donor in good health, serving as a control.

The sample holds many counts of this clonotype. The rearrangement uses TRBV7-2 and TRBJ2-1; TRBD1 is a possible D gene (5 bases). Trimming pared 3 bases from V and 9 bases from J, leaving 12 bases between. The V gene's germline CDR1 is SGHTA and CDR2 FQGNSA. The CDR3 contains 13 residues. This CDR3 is CASSLAPTGEQFF. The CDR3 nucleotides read TGTGCCAGCAGCTTGGCTCCTACAGGTGAGCAGTTCTTC.

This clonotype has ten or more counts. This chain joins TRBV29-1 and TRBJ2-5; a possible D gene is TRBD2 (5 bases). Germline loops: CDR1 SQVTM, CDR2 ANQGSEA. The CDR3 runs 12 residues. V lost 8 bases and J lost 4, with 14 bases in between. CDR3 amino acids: CSFRKDSETQYF. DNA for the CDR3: TGCAGCTTCCGTAAGGACTCAGAGACCCAGTACTTC.

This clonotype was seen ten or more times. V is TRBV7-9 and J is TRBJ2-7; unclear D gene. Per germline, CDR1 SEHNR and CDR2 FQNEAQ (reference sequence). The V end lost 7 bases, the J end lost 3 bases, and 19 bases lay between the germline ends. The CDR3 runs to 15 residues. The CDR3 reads CASTGPSAQNYEQYF. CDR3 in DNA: TGTGCCAGCACGGGTCCCTCGGCTCAGAACTACGAGCAGTACTTC. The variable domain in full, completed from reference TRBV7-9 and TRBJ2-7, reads DTGVSQNPRHKITKRGQNVTFRCDPISEHNRLYWYRQTLGQGPEFLTYFQNEAQLEKSRLLSDRFSAERPKGSFSTLEIQRTEQGDSAMYLCASTGPSAQNYEQYFGPGTRLTVT.

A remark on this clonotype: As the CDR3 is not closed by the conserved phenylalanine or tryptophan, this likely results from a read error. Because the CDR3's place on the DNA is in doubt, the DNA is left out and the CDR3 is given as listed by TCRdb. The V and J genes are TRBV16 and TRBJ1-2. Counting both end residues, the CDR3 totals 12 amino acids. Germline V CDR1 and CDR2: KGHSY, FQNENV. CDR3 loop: CASSQGPPGYIL.

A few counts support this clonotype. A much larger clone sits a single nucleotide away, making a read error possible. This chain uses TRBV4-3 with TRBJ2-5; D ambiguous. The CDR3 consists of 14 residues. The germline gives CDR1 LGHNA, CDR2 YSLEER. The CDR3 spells CASGQDDLRETQYF. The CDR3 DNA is TGCGCCAGCGGCCAAGACGACCTTAGAGAGACCCAGTACTTC.

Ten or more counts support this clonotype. The CDR3 DNA follows: TGCAGTGCTAGAAGGGCCCCGGGTTCCTATGGCTACACCTTC. This sequence encodes CSARRAPGSYGYTF. The chain joins TRBV20-1 to TRBJ1-2; D is undetermined. Germline-derived CDR1 and CDR2 are DFQATT and SNEGSKA (reference sequence). The CDR3 has 14 residues. V shed 2 bases and J shed 4 bases, with 14 bases lying between them.

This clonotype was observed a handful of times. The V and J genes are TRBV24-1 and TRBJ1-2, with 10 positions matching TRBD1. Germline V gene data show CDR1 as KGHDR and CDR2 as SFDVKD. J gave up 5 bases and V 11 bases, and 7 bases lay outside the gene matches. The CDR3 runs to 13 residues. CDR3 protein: CASSQGQGYGYTF. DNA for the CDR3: TGTGCCAGCAGCCAGGGACAGGGGTATGGCTACACCTTC.

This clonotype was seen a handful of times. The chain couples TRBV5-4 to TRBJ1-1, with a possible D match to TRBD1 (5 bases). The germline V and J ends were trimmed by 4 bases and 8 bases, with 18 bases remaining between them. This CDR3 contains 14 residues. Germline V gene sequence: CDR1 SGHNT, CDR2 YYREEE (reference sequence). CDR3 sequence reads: CASSPEGSRGEAFF. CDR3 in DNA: TGTGCCAGCAGCCCCGAAGGGTCACGGGGCGAAGCTTTCTTT.

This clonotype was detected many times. The CDR3 sequence is CASSVGALTTAQETQYF. CDR3 in DNA: TGTGCCAGCAGCGTAGGGGCCCTAACTACCGCCCAAGAGACCCAGTACTTC. V usage is TRBV9 and J usage is TRBJ2-5, with no clear D. With 0 bases removed from V and 1 base from J, the gap between germline ends came to 16 bases. The CDR3 has 17 amino acids. Germline CDR1 and CDR2: SGDLS and YYNGEE.

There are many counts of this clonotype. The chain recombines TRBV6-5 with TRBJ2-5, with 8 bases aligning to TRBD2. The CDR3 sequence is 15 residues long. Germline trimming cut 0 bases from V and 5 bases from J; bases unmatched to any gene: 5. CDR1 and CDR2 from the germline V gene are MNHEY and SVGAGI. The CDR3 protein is CASSYSRGASETQYF. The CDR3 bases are TGTGCCAGCAGTTACTCGCGGGGGGCGTCGGAGACCCAGTACTTC.

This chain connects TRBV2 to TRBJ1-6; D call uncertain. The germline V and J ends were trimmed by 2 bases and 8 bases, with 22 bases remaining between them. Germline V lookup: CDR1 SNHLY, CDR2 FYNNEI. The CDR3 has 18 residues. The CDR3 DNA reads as TGTGCCAGCAGTGAATATAATTTAGTTGGCAGGATTTATTCACCCCTCCACTTT. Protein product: CASSEYNLVGRIYSPLHF. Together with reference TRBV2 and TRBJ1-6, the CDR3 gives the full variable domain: EPEVTQTPSHQVTQMGQEVILRCVPISNHLYFYWYRQILGQKVEFLVSFYNNEISEKSEIFDDQFSVERPDGSNFTLKIRSTKLEDSAMYFCASSEYNLVGRIYSPLHFGNGTRLTVT.